This TCR beta chain was sequenced for a study of shared clonotypes between healthy human individuals. Genomic DNA (from each subset) was split evenly across several immunoSEQ plates. Some clones are missing from TCRdb's copy, which holds only in-frame ones; the method was immunoSEQ multiplex PCR. Among fewer than 1 million clones listed, about 96% were seen once. CDR3 size: 16 residues. Trimming at V came to 6 bases and at J to 1 base, leaving 11 bases not matched to a gene. Germline V gives CDR1 MNHEY, CDR2 SMNVEV (reference sequence). Note on this clone: Its antigen remains unidentified.

Findings and caveats of the study: Sampling covered nothing but blood. Tissue TCR repertoires likely differ from those found in blood.

Positively selected for CCR7, the CD45RO-negative cells used as naive CD8 cells excluded terminally differentiated effector memory CD45RA+ cells. Donors were healthy HIV-negative adults without recently reported acute infections or vaccinations. Nashville, Tennessee was home to all donors, each a Caucasian adult. What was sequenced was naive CD8+ T cells sorted from blood. The chain combines TRBV27 with TRBJ1-1; TRBD1 matches 7 bases. The clonotype was recovered from a man between 25 and 39 years old in good health. Here the CDR3 reads CASRLPADRENTEAFF. CDR3 nucleotides: TGTGCCAGCAGGCTACCGGCAGACAGGGAGAACACTGAAGCTTTCTTT.